This TCR beta chain was captured in a study of blood T cell repertoires in COVID-19. Study-wide context: COVID-19 samples, acute and convalescent, were from the United States, Italy and Spain. Sample material is recorded as cDNA or gDNA derived from T cells, B-cell-depleted T cells, or PBMCs.

Per germline, CDR1 MNHNS and CDR2 SASEGT. Unmatched junction bases numbered 6, after V lost 2 bases and J lost 0 bases. The CDR3 spans 16 residues. Authors' data handling: From reference gene primer amplification, estimates of nucleated cell counts were derived. Generated by immunoSEQ multiplex PCR, the TCRdb table keeps only in-frame clones and is missing some. V and J calls and clone size are given by that table; D and trimming were obtained from the DNA. The table records 30,000 to 45,000 clones, over 75% of them present only once. The table lists this clone with a count of one. This receptor was identified in an elderly man with active or convalescent COVID-19. What was sequenced was peripheral blood. The chain employs TRBV6-1 and TRBJ2-5; 7 bases align to TRBD1. The CDR3 DNA is TGTGCCAGCAGTGAATACGGCAGGGGGTACCAAGAGACCCAGTACTTC. Protein product: CASSEYGRGYQETQYF.